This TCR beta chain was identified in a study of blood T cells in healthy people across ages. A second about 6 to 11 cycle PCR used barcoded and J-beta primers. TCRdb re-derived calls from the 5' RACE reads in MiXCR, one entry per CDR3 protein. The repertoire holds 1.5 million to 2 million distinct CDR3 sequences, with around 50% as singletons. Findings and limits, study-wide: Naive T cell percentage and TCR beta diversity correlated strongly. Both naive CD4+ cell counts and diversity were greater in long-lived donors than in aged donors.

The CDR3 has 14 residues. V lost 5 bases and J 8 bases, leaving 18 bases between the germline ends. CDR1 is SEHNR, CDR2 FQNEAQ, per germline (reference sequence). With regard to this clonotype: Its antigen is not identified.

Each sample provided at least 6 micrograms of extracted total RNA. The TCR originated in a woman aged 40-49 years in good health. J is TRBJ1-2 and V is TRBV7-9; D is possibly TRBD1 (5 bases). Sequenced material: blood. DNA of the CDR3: TGTGCCAGCAGCCCGTACGGGGCGGAGCAAGGCTACACCTTC. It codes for CASSPYGAEQGYTF. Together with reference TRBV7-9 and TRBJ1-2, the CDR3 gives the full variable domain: DTGVSQNPRHKITKRGQNVTFRCDPISEHNRLYWYRQTLGQGPEFLTYFQNEAQLEKSRLLSDRFSAERPKGSFSTLEIQRTEQGDSAMYLCASSPYGAEQGYTFGSGTRLTVV.